This T cell receptor beta chain was captured by sequencing in a study of early T cells in non-severe SARS-CoV-2 infection. Study overall: The chains were unpaired, and the sequenced material was bulk RNA from unsorted whole blood.

Study findings and constraints: Anti-spike CD8 responses were favored in VDJdb matching, and private and CD4 specificities were missed.

V lost 1 base, J lost 0 bases, and 10 bases lay in between. Germline V gene data show CDR1 as SGHTA and CDR2 as FQGNSA. The CDR3 sequence is 16 residues long. Molecules of cDNA were individually given unique molecular identifiers that were attached to them. MiXCR was run by TCRdb on the 5' RACE reads, yielding one entry per CDR3 protein. The table records 35,000 to 40,000 distinct CDR3 sequences, roughly 5% of them present only once. By share, this clonotype ranks as medium-sized (0.01 to 0.1%). As yet, its antigen is unknown. This clonotype was sampled from an adult who was a healthcare worker with PCR-confirmed SARS-CoV-2 infection or an uninfected control (not recorded which). V and J are TRBV7-2 and TRBJ1-5; D unresolved. The sample taken for sequencing was whole blood. The CDR3 DNA reads as TGTGCCAGCAGCTTAGGCGGGTTTAATAGCAATCAGCCCCAGCATTTT. Translated, it gives CASSLGGFNSNQPQHF.